Sequencing of this TCR beta chain was carried out in a study of cytomegalovirus exposure and HLA in healthy donors. Note on this clone: No antigen is known for it.

Germline CDR1 reads SGHVS; CDR2 reads FNYEAQ. The CDR3 runs 15 residues. Trimming took off 5 bases at V and 7 bases at J, with 18 bases between the two ends. 13 Jbeta primers and 60 Vbeta primers were used for the PCR. Data came from immunoSEQ multiplex PCR; TCRdb stores just in-frame clones and leaves some out. The repertoire holds 200,000 or so clones, with roughly 84% as singletons. Study-wide results and limits: A later analysis linked a missense variant in DCLRE1C to the trimming of TCR beta V and J genes. Associated with HLA alleles at 0.05 false discovery rate in a later analysis were some 18,000 TCR beta sequences.

Sequences were obtained from PBMCs. The V and J genes are TRBV7-6 and TRBJ1-5; D might be TRBD1 (5 bases). The TCR comes from a boy younger than 18 in good health and CMV-seronegative. The CDR3 DNA is TGTGCCAGCAGCGCTCAGGGAACTATAGGGCAGCCCCAGCATTTT. It specifies CASSAQGTIGQPQHF.